The 13 T cell receptor beta chains given below trace back to one sample, sequenced in a study of T cells in localized non-small cell lung cancer. Sequencing used immunoSEQ multiplex PCR; TCRdb keeps in-frame clones, though not all of them. The sample includes under 55,000 clones, around 80% of them seen just once. The sample was PBMCs, taken before any cancer treatment. The receptors here all came from a woman aged 35-75 years with stage II lung adenocarcinoma.

The chain has TRBV2 and TRBJ1-4; 7 bases align to TRBD1. This CDR3 contains 16 residues. Losses at the gene ends were 5 bases for V and 0 bases for J; bases not matched to a gene: 6. Per the germline V gene, CDR1 is SNHLY and CDR2 is FYNNEI. For the CDR3, the DNA is TGTGCCAGCAGTCGGGACAGTATTGCAACTAATGAAAAACTGTTTTTT. Its protein product is CASSRDSIATNEKLFF.

The V call is TRBV19, the J call TRBJ1-1; a weak D match, TRBD1 (6 bases). V was pared by 5 bases and J by 1 base, with 14 bases between. Per the germline V gene, CDR1 is LNHDA and CDR2 is SQIVND (reference sequence). The CDR3 has 15 residues. CDR3 in DNA: TGTGCCAGTAGTTATAGGGGGGGACCGAACACTGAAGCTTTCTTT. The encoded protein is CASSYRGGPNTEAFF.

The chain links TRBV5-4 to TRBJ1-5; 8 nucleotides align to TRBD1. There are 15 residues in the CDR3. Germline loops: CDR1 SGHNT, CDR2 YYREEE (reference sequence). After removal of 0 bases from V and 5 bases from J, the junction contained 4 bases not matched to a gene. The CDR3 loop is CASSLGTGTDQPQHF. The CDR3 DNA follows: TGTGCCAGCAGCTTGGGGACAGGGACCGATCAGCCCCAGCATTTT. Supplemented by reference TRBV5-4 and TRBJ1-5, the full variable domain reads ETGVTQSPTHLIKTRGQQVTLRCSSQSGHNTVSWYQQALGQGPQFIFQYYREEENGRGNFPPRFSGLQFPNYSSELNVNALELDDSALYLCASSLGTGTDQPQHFGDGTRLSIL.

V gene TRBV5-1 combines with J gene TRBJ1-2; 7 nucleotides align to TRBD1. This CDR3 spans 14 amino acids. Germline trimming cut 3 bases from V and 4 bases from J; bases unmatched to any gene: 6. Per germline, CDR1 SGHRS and CDR2 YFSETQ. In nucleotides, the CDR3 is TGCGCCAGCAGCTCCGGGACAGATGGCTATGGCTACACCTTC. As protein: CASSSGTDGYGYTF.

This clone was found once. The chain uses TRBV5-1 and TRBJ2-1; 9 bases match TRBD2. The J segment lost 0 bases and the V segment lost 4 bases, leaving 2 bases of the junction unmatched. Germline assignment: CDR1 SGHRS and CDR2 YFSETQ. CDR3 size: 15 residues. CDR3 in amino acids: CASSRLADSYNEQFF. CDR3 DNA sequence: TGCGCCAGCAGCCGACTAGCGGACTCCTACAATGAGCAGTTCTTC.

CDR3 nucleotide sequence: TGCGCCAGCAGTCCCGGACAGGGGAATCAGCCCCAGCATTTT. Translated, it gives CASSPGQGNQPQHF. V is TRBV23-1 and J is TRBJ1-5; TRBD1 agrees at 9 bases. TRBV23-1 is reported as an ORF; its role is uncertain. The CDR3 runs to 14 residues. V lost 4 bases and J lost 4; bases outside the gene matches: 2.

The chain's CDR3 is CASSYSGNGKETQYF. The CDR3 nucleotides read TGTGCCAGCAGTTACTCGGGGAATGGGAAAGAGACCCAGTACTTC. This chain uses TRBV6-6 with TRBJ2-5, with D unresolved. The V gene lost 0 bases and the J gene lost 3 bases, with 11 bases spanning the gap. The CDR3 runs to 15 residues. Germline V lookup: CDR1 MNHNY, CDR2 SVGAGI (reference sequence).

This clone appeared once. The chain carries TRBV5-5 and TRBJ1-2; TRBD1 matches at 7 bases. There are 15 residues in the CDR3. The ends lost 4 bases at V and 4 bases at J; junction bases unmatched: 10. CDR1 and CDR2 (germline): SGHKS, YYEKEE (reference sequence). CDR3 protein: CASSQNDRAFYGYTF. CDR3 bases: TGTGCCAGCAGCCAAAATGACAGGGCCTTCTATGGCTACACCTTC.

This sequence joins TRBV5-1 and TRBJ1-6; TRBD1 aligns across 7 bases. V lost 4 bases to trimming and J lost 3 bases; unmatched junction nucleotides: 4. The germline V gene encodes CDR1 SGHRS and CDR2 YFSETQ. The CDR3 length is 15 residues. The CDR3 DNA sequence: TGCGCCAGCAGCGCGGGGACAGTCTATAATTCACCCCTCCACTTT. Translated: CASSAGTVYNSPLHF.

The V call is TRBV5-5, the J call TRBJ1-2; D is unresolved. This CDR3 has 12 amino acids. Per germline, CDR1 SGHKS and CDR2 YYEKEE (reference sequence). V lost 3 bases and J lost 12, with 15 bases in between. The CDR3: CASSSWVSPHTF. The CDR3 DNA is TGTGCCAGCAGCTCCTGGGTGTCGCCCCACACCTTC.

The chain uses TRBV7-3 and TRBJ2-1; TRBD2 might be the D (6 bases). The CDR3 totals 15 residues. Germline V gene lookup returns CDR1 SGHTA and CDR2 FQGTGA. V was cut by 5 bases and J by 5 bases, with 16 bases left in between. CDR3 region: CASSPRDLPNNEQFF. The DNA of the CDR3 is TGTGCCAGCAGCCCCCGGGACTTACCTAACAATGAGCAGTTCTTC.

The V gene is TRBV19, the J gene TRBJ1-1; weak D call: TRBD1 (6 bases). CDR1 and CDR2 from the germline V gene are LNHDA and SQIVND (reference sequence). The CDR3 consists of 16 residues. The ends were cut back, 5 bases at V and 3 bases at J, with 19 bases in the middle. CDR3 residues: CASSPWAGGGYTEAFF. The CDR3 DNA follows: TGTGCCAGTAGTCCGTGGGCAGGCGGGGGCTACACTGAAGCTTTCTTT.

The V gene is TRBV7-8, the J gene TRBJ2-1, with D unresolved. Germline V gene lookup returns CDR1 SGHVS and CDR2 FQNEAQ. Trimming left V 1 base short and J 3 bases short, with 7 bases between. There are 14 residues in the CDR3. CDR3 region: CASSLVSIYNEQFF. As DNA, the CDR3 is TGTGCCAGCAGCTTAGTCTCGATCTACAATGAGCAGTTCTTC.